These 6 T cell receptor beta chains were sequenced from one sample in a study of beta chain features in type 1 diabetes. General study results and limits: Researchers report that Type 1 diabetes patients had moderately but significantly shorter TCRB CDR3s across all four CD4+ subsets.

Expressed TCRB transcripts got sequenced, as all isolated RNA was reverse transcribed. The table came from immunoSEQ multiplex PCR; TCRdb's copy has only in-frame clones and leaves some out. The sample holds more than 250,000 clones, 24% seen once. These TCRs' antigens remain unknown. The sequencing sample was made of naive CD4+ T cells from blood. These receptors all stem from a woman under 40 with type 1 diabetes.

The chain has TRBV5-1 and TRBJ1-5, with D possibly being TRBD1 (6 bases). Trimming left V 2 bases short and J 1 base short, with 10 bases between. The CDR3 consists of 15 residues. The germline gives CDR1 SGHRS, CDR2 YFSETQ. CDR3 protein: CASSLDTGSNQPQHF. The CDR3 DNA reads TGCGCCAGCAGCTTAGACACAGGGAGCAATCAGCCCCAGCATTTT.

This chain connects TRBV9 to TRBJ1-1; 9 nucleotides align to TRBD1. V shed 3 bases and J 1 base; nucleotides not matched to a gene: 1. This CDR3 has 14 residues. Germline assignment: CDR1 SGDLS and CDR2 YYNGEE. CDR3 DNA: TGTGCCAGCAGCGGGGGACAGGGGAACACTGAAGCTTTCTTT. The encoded protein is CASSGGQGNTEAFF.

The chain joins TRBV7-3 to TRBJ2-2, with TRBD1 matching 7 bases. The CDR3 is made up of 15 amino acids. V was pared by 3 bases and J by 5 bases, with 6 bases of the junction left unmatched. Germline V lookup: CDR1 SGHTA, CDR2 FQGTGA. CDR3 loop: CASSLMGQPTGELFF. CDR3 DNA sequence: TGTGCCAGCAGCTTGATGGGACAGCCTACCGGGGAGCTGTTTTTT.

This clone was seen a few times. This chain links TRBV6-6 with TRBJ2-5; 8 nucleotides align to TRBD1. Trimming took 5 bases from V and 4 from J; bases not matched to a gene: 6. From germline, CDR1 is MNHNY and CDR2 SVGAGI (reference sequence). This CDR3 has 14 residues. The CDR3 sequence: CASSPDRGGETQYF. CDR3 coding DNA: TGTGCCAGCAGTCCCGACAGGGGCGGAGAGACCCAGTACTTC.

A single count supports this clone. The V and J genes are TRBV15 and TRBJ1-2; possible D gene TRBD1, 6 bases. The CDR3 contains 12 residues. V dropped 9 bases and J dropped 6 bases, with 14 bases sitting between them. Germline CDR1 and CDR2: LNHNV and YYDKDF (reference sequence). In DNA form, the CDR3 reads TGTGCCACTTACAGGGCTGTTGATGGCTACACCTTC. Amino acids: CATYRAVDGYTF. The variable domain in full, with the rest retrieved from reference TRBV15 and TRBJ1-2, is DAMVIQNPRYQVTQFGKPVTLSCSQTLNHNVMYWYQQKSSQAPKLLFHYYDKDFNNEADTPDNFQSRRPNTSFCFLDIRSPGLGDTAMYLCATYRAVDGYTFGSGTRLTVV.

V usage is TRBV15 and J usage is TRBJ2-3; D is unclear. This CDR3 has 14 residues. Looked up from germline, CDR1 is LNHNV and CDR2 is YYDKDF (reference sequence). Trimming shortened V by 0 bases and J by 1 base, and 5 bases separated the two germline ends. The CDR3, as DNA: TGTGCCACCAGCAGAGATGCGGGCACAGATACGCAGTATTTT. Its translation: CATSRDAGTDTQYF.